This T cell receptor beta chain was documented in a study of shared clonotypes between healthy human individuals. The study separated CD4+ cells into CD45RA+ naive and CD45RA-negative memory subsets. This clone was counted a single time. Its antigen remains unknown. Findings and caveats of the study: In a handful of donors, about 5% of naive CD4 clonotypes appeared in common.

V gave up 1 base and J gave up 2 bases, with 17 bases separating them. The CDR3 sequence is 17 residues long. Germline loops: CDR1 SEHNR, CDR2 FQNEAQ (reference sequence). Every subset's genomic DNA went evenly onto several immunoSEQ plates. Profiled with immunoSEQ multiplex PCR; TCRdb holds only in-frame clones, not every one. The data hold about 980,000 clones, with about three quarters observed a single time. The source of this sequence is a man aged 18 to 30 in good health. Sequencing was carried out using memory CD4+ T cells sorted from blood. The sample's subset: CD45RA-negative fraction. The V and J genes are TRBV7-9 and TRBJ2-5, with a weak D call TRBD1 (5 bases). The CDR3 protein is CASSLVVFTGFQETQYF. The CDR3, as DNA: TGTGCCAGCAGCTTAGTGGTGTTTACAGGATTTCAAGAGACCCAGTACTTC.